The present T cell receptor beta chain was sequenced within a study of CD8 T cells in ankylosing spondylitis. Study-wide points: Reportedly, significant enrichment of disease-linked clones occurred in matched ankylosing spondylitis synovial fluid. CD8+ by phenotype, disease-linked clones were relatively rare in peripheral blood. Characteristic, it appeared, of ankylosing spondylitis blood was a TCR beta motif of seven or eight highly homologous variants.

A note on this clonotype: Its antigen is undetermined.

The V and J ends lost 4 bases and 0 bases respectively, with 7 bases between them. The germline gives CDR1 LNHDA, CDR2 SQIVND (reference sequence). CDR3 size: 14 residues. Each TCR beta library was made by quantitative 5'-RACE that incorporated molecular barcodes. MiXCR, applied by TCRdb to the 5' RACE reads, yields one record per CDR3 protein. This sample has around 300,000 distinct CDR3 sequences; about 14% occur once, and the top ten carry approximately 1.1%. The sequenced sample was blood, either unsorted or a sorted T cell fraction (not recorded which). This receptor was obtained from a male donor with ankylosing spondylitis or in good health (not recorded which). The chain joins TRBV19 to TRBJ2-1, with D maybe TRBD2 (6 bases). As DNA, the CDR3 is TGTGCCAGTAGTAGCGGGGACTCCTACAATGAGCAGTTCTTC. It is translated as CASSSGDSYNEQFF.